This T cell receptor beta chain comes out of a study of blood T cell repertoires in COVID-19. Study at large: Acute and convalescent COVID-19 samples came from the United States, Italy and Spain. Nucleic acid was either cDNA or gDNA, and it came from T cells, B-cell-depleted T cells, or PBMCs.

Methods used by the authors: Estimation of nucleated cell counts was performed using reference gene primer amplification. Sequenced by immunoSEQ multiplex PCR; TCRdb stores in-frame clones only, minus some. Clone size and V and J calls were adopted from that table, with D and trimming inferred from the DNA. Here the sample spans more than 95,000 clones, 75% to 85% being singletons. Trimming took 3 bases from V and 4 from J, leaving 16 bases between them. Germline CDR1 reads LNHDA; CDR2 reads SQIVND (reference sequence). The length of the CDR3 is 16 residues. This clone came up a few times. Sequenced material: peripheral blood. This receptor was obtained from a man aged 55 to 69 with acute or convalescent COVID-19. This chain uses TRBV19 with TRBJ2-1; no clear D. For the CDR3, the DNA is TGTGCCAGTAGTATGGGTCAGGCAACCCCGTACAATGAGCAGTTCTTC. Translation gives CASSMGQATPYNEQFF.